The 26 T cell receptor beta chains below come from one sample, sequenced in a study of fetal regulatory T cell absence and autoimmunity. Using immunoSEQ multiplex PCR, the repertoire was profiled, and TCRdb retains in-frame clones only, with some absent. The table has about 95,000 clones, about three quarters seen once. The material sequenced was pancreas tissue. These receptors all come from a male donor with IPEX syndrome.

J is TRBJ1-3 and V is TRBV11-3; D not resolved. The length of the CDR3 is 13 residues. Trimming pared 4 bases from V and 3 bases from J, leaving 7 bases between. The germline V gene encodes CDR1 SGHNT and CDR2 YENEEA. The CDR3 here is CASSWVSGNTIYF. CDR3 nucleotide sequence: TGTGCCAGCAGCTGGGTCAGTGGAAACACCATATATTTT.

This clone was seen a few times. V gene TRBV2 combines with J gene TRBJ2-7, with 8 nucleotides matching TRBD1. J gave up 4 bases and V 5 bases, and 1 base lay outside the gene matches. Germline V gene sequence: CDR1 SNHLY, CDR2 FYNNEI. The CDR3 is 12 amino acids. The CDR3 loop is CASSYRGYEQYF. CDR3 coding DNA: TGTGCCAGCAGTTACAGGGGGTACGAGCAGTACTTC.

The CDR3 nucleotides are TGCGCCAGCAGCTTGGGGCAGGGGGCTAACTATGGCTACACCTTC. Its translation: CASSLGQGANYGYTF. This chain joins TRBV5-1 and TRBJ1-2; 7 nucleotides agree with TRBD1. This CDR3 contains 15 residues. J gave up 0 bases and V 0 bases, and 2 bases lay outside the gene matches. Per germline, CDR1 SGHRS and CDR2 YFSETQ.

V is TRBV2 and J is TRBJ2-3, with TRBD2 identical over 12 bases. CDR3 length: 16 residues. Germline V gives CDR1 SNHLY, CDR2 FYNNEI. The J segment lost 0 bases and the V segment lost 10 bases, leaving 8 bases of the junction unmatched. The CDR3 loop is CATQEGLAGSTDTQYF. The DNA of the CDR3 is TGTGCCACCCAGGAAGGACTAGCGGGGAGCACAGATACGCAGTATTTT.

This chain links TRBV7-9 with TRBJ1-2; no clear D gene. Trimming took 1 base from V and 1 from J, leaving 19 bases between them. Germline V gives CDR1 SEHNR, CDR2 FQNEAQ (reference sequence). The CDR3 has 18 residues. The CDR3 DNA reads TGTGCCAGCAGCTTAGATTTAGGCGGCGGGAGCGTTAACTATGGCTACACCTTC. Translation: CASSLDLGGGSVNYGYTF.

In nucleotides, the CDR3 is TGTGCAAGTCGCTTGGGGGACAGGGGGCAATCGGATCAGAATCAGCCCCAGCATTTT. Protein sequence: CASRLGDRGQSDQNQPQHF. The chain has TRBV12-2 and TRBJ1-5; TRBD1 is taken as the D call from the table, unchecked against the DNA. TRBV12-2 constitutes a pseudogene. The CDR3 is 19 residues long.

The table lists this clone with a count of one. This chain uses TRBV7-2 with TRBJ2-4, with 11 bases identical to TRBD2. The CDR3 has 17 amino acids. The germline V gene encodes CDR1 SGHTA and CDR2 FQGNSA. The ends lost 5 bases at V and 2 bases at J; junction bases unmatched: 8. Here the CDR3 reads CASSPLSGRVPKNIQYF. The CDR3 DNA is TGTGCCAGCAGCCCCCTTAGCGGGAGGGTTCCCAAAAACATTCAGTACTTC.

The chain carries TRBV6-5 and TRBJ2-5; 9 bases line up with TRBD2. Germline-derived CDR1 and CDR2 are MNHEY and SVGAGI. The CDR3 has 13 residues. V dropped 2 bases and J dropped 5; count of bases not matched to a gene: 0. CDR3 nucleotide sequence: TGTGCCAGCAGTTACGCGGGGGGGGAGACCCAGTACTTC. This encodes CASSYAGGETQYF.

This clone was seen a handful of times. The V call is TRBV27, the J call TRBJ2-7; 10 bases align to TRBD2. The germline V gene encodes CDR1 MNHEY and CDR2 SMNVEV (reference sequence). The CDR3 extends over 14 amino acids. The trim removed 6 bases at V and 5 bases at J, leaving 7 bases unmatched. The CDR3 DNA is TGTGCCAGCAGGATACAGCGGGGGGGCCACGAGCAGTACTTC. It is translated as CASRIQRGGHEQYF.

This clone was counted between two and nine times. The chain has TRBV19 and TRBJ2-3; no reliable D call. Per the germline V gene, CDR1 is LNHDA and CDR2 is SQIVND (reference sequence). V was shortened by 7 bases and J by 2 bases, with 13 bases between the two germline ends. This CDR3 is built from 14 residues. CDR3 amino acids: CASTSTAVTDTQYF. CDR3 nucleotide sequence: TGTGCCAGTACCTCCACCGCAGTCACAGATACGCAGTATTTT.

This chain links TRBV6-5 with TRBJ2-7; either TRBD1 or TRBD2 may supply D (5 bases each). Trimming took 6 bases from V and 3 from J, leaving 9 bases between them. Germline CDR1 reads MNHEY; CDR2 reads SVGAGI. The CDR3 spans 12 residues. The CDR3 protein is CASSQRGYEQYF. CDR3 sequence (DNA): TGTGCCAGCAGCCAGAGGGGCTACGAGCAGTACTTC.

This chain joins TRBV11-1 and TRBJ2-1, with 8 nucleotides matching TRBD2. This CDR3 has 17 amino acids. Germline V CDR1 and CDR2: SGHAT, FQDESV (reference sequence). J was trimmed by 2 bases and V by 9 bases; bases with no gene match: 15. CDR3 protein: CARSGERGPLTYNEQFF. In DNA form, the CDR3 reads TGTGCCAGAAGTGGCGAGCGGGGGCCCTTAACCTACAATGAGCAGTTCTTC.

The chain couples TRBV6-1 to TRBJ1-5, with a weak D call TRBD1 (5 bases). Per the germline V gene, CDR1 is MNHNS and CDR2 is SASEGT. The length of the CDR3 is 13 residues. Trimming stripped 5 bases from V and 6 bases from J, with 11 bases between. The CDR3 DNA follows: TGTGCCAGCAGTTATCTGGGGACTCAGCCCCAGCATTTT. As protein: CASSYLGTQPQHF.

J is TRBJ2-3 and V is TRBV27; TRBD1 matches 7 bases. The CDR3 length is 16 residues. CDR1 is MNHEY and CDR2 is SMNVEV in the germline V gene (reference sequence). J was trimmed by 2 bases and V by 5 bases; bases with no gene match: 10. The CDR3 reads CASSPRTGRLTDTQYF. DNA of the CDR3: TGTGCCAGCAGTCCCCGGACAGGACGGCTCACAGATACGCAGTATTTT.

The rearrangement links TRBV10-3 to TRBJ2-7, with TRBD1 identical over 7 bases. Germline V gene data show CDR1 as ENHRY and CDR2 as SYGVKD. Trimming cost V 4 bases and J 0 bases; bases outside gene matches: 6. The CDR3 covers 15 residues. CDR3 DNA: TGTGCCATCAGTGGCAGGACAGGCGACTCCTACGAGCAGTACTTC. Its protein is CAISGRTGDSYEQYF.

This chain connects TRBV15 to TRBJ1-2, with a weak D call TRBD1 (5 bases). Trimming left V 5 bases short and J 3 bases short, with 19 bases between. This CDR3 has 16 residues. CDR1 is LNHNV, CDR2 YYDKDF, per germline (reference sequence). Here the CDR3 DNA reads TGTGCCACCAGCCCCCCCTCGGGCGGGGCCTACTATGGCTACACCTTC. It is translated as CATSPPSGGAYYGYTF.

The CDR3 is CASSGQNTEAFF. CDR3 sequence (DNA): TGTGCCAGCAGCGGACAGAACACTGAAGCTTTCTTT. The chain has TRBV9 and TRBJ1-1; unclear D gene. Between the trimmed V and J ends, which lost 3 bases and 1 base, there was a span of 4 bases. The CDR3 runs 12 residues. Germline-derived CDR1 and CDR2 are SGDLS and YYNGEE.

V usage is TRBV30 and J usage is TRBJ2-7; 7 nucleotides align to TRBD1. The V and J ends lost 0 bases and 0 bases, in that order; junction bases with no gene match: 11. The CDR3 consists of 17 residues. Germline CDR1 reads GTSNPN; CDR2 reads SVGIG (reference sequence). CDR3 in amino acids: CAWSVLPRGLLSYEQYF. As DNA, the CDR3 is TGTGCCTGGAGTGTCCTCCCTAGGGGGCTCCTCTCCTACGAGCAGTACTTC.

The chain employs TRBV7-2 and TRBJ2-3; no firm D call. Germline V CDR1 and CDR2: SGHTA, FQGNSA. The CDR3 covers 17 residues. The ends were cut back, 1 base at V and 1 base at J, with 15 bases in the middle. CDR3: CASSLGRRTLGTDTQYF. CDR3 in DNA: TGTGCCAGCAGCTTAGGGAGACGGACCCTCGGCACAGATACGCAGTATTTT.

V gene TRBV18 combines with J gene TRBJ2-7; D possibly corresponds to TRBD2 (6 bases). The germline gives CDR1 KGHSH, CDR2 LQKENI. The V end was cut by 0 bases, the J end by 2 bases, with 14 bases between. This CDR3 contains 16 residues. CDR3 sequence reads: CASSPPTGVLTYEQYF. CDR3 sequence (DNA): TGTGCCAGCTCACCACCGACGGGAGTGTTAACCTACGAGCAGTACTTC.

The CDR3 sequence: CASSRRSRGNEQFF. CDR3 DNA sequence: TGTGCCAGCAGCCGTCGGAGTCGGGGCAATGAGCAGTTCTTC. The chain combines TRBV7-2 with TRBJ2-1, with a tentative D call TRBD2 (5 bases). With 5 bases removed from V and 6 bases from J, the gap between germline ends came to 14 bases. CDR1 is SGHTA and CDR2 is FQGNSA in the germline V gene. The CDR3 sequence is 14 residues long.

The rearrangement uses TRBV6-5 and TRBJ1-2; TRBD1 aligns across 9 bases. The CDR3 spans 13 residues. Germline CDR1 reads MNHEY; CDR2 reads SVGAGI. With 5 bases clipped from V and 3 bases from J, the junction kept 1 base outside the gene matches. The CDR3 region has the DNA TGTGCCAGCAGTAGGGACAGGGACTATGGCTACACCTTC. Translating it yields CASSRDRDYGYTF.

This clone was detected only a few times. The rearrangement links TRBV6-1 to TRBJ2-2; D unresolved. This CDR3 region has 14 residues. CDR1 is MNHNS and CDR2 is SASEGT in the germline V gene. With 7 bases removed from V and 1 base from J, the gap between germline ends came to 10 bases. CDR3 in amino acids: CASTPNGNTGELFF. The CDR3, as DNA: TGTGCCAGCACCCCCAATGGGAACACCGGGGAGCTGTTTTTT.

DNA for the CDR3: TGTGCCAGCAGCTTAGAAGGTGAAGGGGGCCGGAAGGCGGGAGTTGAGACCCAGTACTTC. This gives the protein CASSLEGEGGRKAGVETQYF. The genes are TRBV11-2 and TRBJ2-5; D may correspond to TRBD1 or TRBD2 (7 bases each). Germline assignment: CDR1 SGHAT and CDR2 FQNNGV. V shed 0 bases and J shed 5 bases, with 28 bases lying between them. This CDR3 is built from 20 residues. Filled out from reference TRBV11-2 and TRBJ2-5, the complete variable domain reads EAGVAQSPRYKIIEKRQSVAFWCNPISGHATLYWYQQILGQGPKLLIQFQNNGVVDDSQLPKDRFSAERLKGVDSTLKIQPAKLEDSAVYLCASSLEGEGGRKAGVETQYFGPGTRLLVL.

The chain has TRBV19 and TRBJ1-2; weak D call: TRBD1 (5 bases). CDR1 and CDR2 (germline): LNHDA, SQIVND (reference sequence). The CDR3 covers 16 residues. V lost 10 bases to trimming and J lost 3 bases, with 24 bases between them. The CDR3 DNA reads TGTGCCACAGTAGGGGTAACCAGGGCCGTGGACTATGGCTACACCTTC. Its translation: CATVGVTRAVDYGYTF.

V is TRBV11-2 and J is TRBJ2-2; TRBD2 agrees at 8 bases. Germline lookup yields CDR1 SGHAT and CDR2 FQNNGV. The junction had 7 bases not matched to a gene; V was cut back by 4 bases and J by 6 bases. The CDR3 is 15 amino acids. CDR3 sequence (DNA): TGTGCCAGCAGCTCTTGTAGGCGGGGGGCCGGGGAGCTGTTTTTT. Translated, it gives CASSSCRRGAGELFF.